The text below deals with one T cell receptor beta chain. Antigen: not known. Other nucleotide sequences from this sample produce the same CDR3. This sample is drawn from a study of cytomegalovirus exposure and HLA in healthy donors. Germline assignment: CDR1 MNHNS and CDR2 SASEGT. The CDR3 consists of 15 residues. V lost 6 bases and J lost 4; bases outside the gene matches: 7. General study results and limits: Reportedly, HLA-A and HLA-B alleles of most subjects were accurately predicted from TCR beta.

13 Jbeta primers and 60 Vbeta primers were used for the PCR. TCRdb's table, derived via immunoSEQ multiplex PCR, lists solely in-frame clones and lacks some. This listing includes over 90,000 clones. The chain uses TRBV6-1 and TRBJ1-2; TRBD1 aligns across 11 bases. This TCR came from a man in his forties in good health and CMV-seronegative. What was sequenced was PBMCs. The CDR3 loop is CASREGTGGGYGYTF. As DNA, the CDR3 is TGTGCCAGCAGAGAGGGGACAGGGGGGGGCTATGGCTACACCTTC.